Below, one T cell receptor (beta chain) is given with its context. Its specificity is not known. The primer mix had 60 Vbeta and 13 Jbeta primers. Repertoires were generated with immunoSEQ multiplex PCR, while TCRdb's copy carries only in-frame clones and drops some. The table shows some 130,000 clones, with about 80% occurring only once. The source of the sample is a study of cytomegalovirus exposure and HLA in healthy donors. Losses at the gene ends were 6 bases for V and 4 bases for J; bases not matched to a gene: 12. The length of the CDR3 is 17 residues. Per the germline V gene, CDR1 is MDHEN and CDR2 is SYDVKM. Study results and caveats: From TCR beta sequences, most subjects' HLA-A and HLA-B alleles were reportedly predicted accurately.

This TCR came from a man aged 30-40 years in good health and CMV-seronegative. The specimen was PBMCs. The J gene is TRBJ1-6, the V gene TRBV28, with 7 positions matching TRBD1. The CDR3 coding sequence is TGTGCCAGCAGCCTTTTTACCGGGACAGCGTATAATTCACCCCTCCACTTT. This codes for CASSLFTGTAYNSPLHF.